Listed below are T cell receptor beta chains from one sample, sequenced in a study of T-cell reconstitution after alpha-beta-depleted transplantation in children. TCRdb reprocessed the PCR reads via MiXCR and lists one record per CDR3 protein. The sample holds over 400,000 distinct CDR3 sequences, around 13% seen once. This material consisted of PBMCs from the stem cell graft donor, taken from the stem cell graft. The receptors were gathered from a human donor who donated a stem cell graft to a child with combined immunodeficiency. The CDR3 runs from the conserved cysteine through the conserved F or W. The D gene is left open where the match is weak. Expanded clones are given a class, and other clones once, few, many or no size at all.

D gene | clone size | J gene | V gene | CDR3 DNA | CDR3 protein
TRBD1 | NA | TRBJ2-2 | TRBV19 | TGTGCCAGTATCCAGGGACAGGGGCTCACCGGGGAGCTGTTTTTT | CASIQGQGLTGELFF
TRBD1 | NA | TRBJ1-5 | TRBV7-8 | TGTGCCAGCAGCTCGCCCCACAGGGACAGGGACAATCAGCCCCAGCATTTT | CASSSPHRDRDNQPQHF
NA | many | TRBJ2-1 | TRBV12-3/TRBV12-4 | TGTGCCAGCAGTACCTTGGATGAGCAGTTCTTC | CASSTLDEQFF
TRBD2 | many | TRBJ2-1 | TRBV24-1 | TGTGCCACCAGTGATCCCATAGCGGGAGGAGGTAATGAGCAGTTCTTC | CATSDPIAGGGNEQFF
NA | NA | TRBJ2-5 | TRBV14 | TGTGCCAGCAGCCAAATCGGAGAGACCCAGTACTTC | CASSQIGETQYF
NA | NA | TRBJ2-4 | TRBV3-1 | TGTGCCAGCAGCCCAGGTGGGTTAGGAGCCAAAAACATTCAGTACTTC | CASSPGGLGAKNIQYF
NA | NA | TRBJ2-1 | TRBV11-2 | TGTGCCAGCGCAAGGCAGGGCAGTCGAGGCAATGAGCAGTTCTTC | CASARQGSRGNEQFF
NA | few | TRBJ1-1 | TRBV29-1 | TGCAGCGTTGAATGGCCCAGAGGGCGTAACACTGAAGCTTTCTTT | CSVEWPRGRNTEAFF
TRBD1 | NA | TRBJ2-1 | TRBV3-1 | TGTGCCAGCAGCCAAGGAGGGACAGGGGGCTACAATGAGCAGTTCTTC | CASSQGGTGGYNEQFF
TRBD2 | few | TRBJ2-7 | TRBV7-2 | TGTGCCAGCAGCTTAAATGAGGGTAGCGGGAGACGCTACGAGCAGTACTTC | CASSLNEGSGRRYEQYF
NA | few | TRBJ2-3 | TRBV5-1 | TGCGCCAGCAGCCAGGGGACCCGCACAGATACGCAGTATTTT | CASSQGTRTDTQYF
TRBD1 | few | TRBJ2-1 | TRBV7-2 | TGTGCCAGCAGCTTAAACCGGGACAGGGGTCCGTTCTTC | CASSLNRDRGPFF
NA | few | TRBJ1-6 | TRBV7-6 | TGTGCCAGCAGCTCCTCCCGACAGTTTATGGACTATTCACCCCTCCACTTT | CASSSSRQFMDYSPLHF
NA | many | TRBJ1-3 | TRBV7-9 | TGTGCCAGCAGCTTAGTTTCCTCTGGAAACACCATATATTTT | CASSLVSSGNTIYF
TRBD2 | few | TRBJ2-3 | TRBV11-2 | TGTGCCAGCAGCCTAGACCCTAGCGGGGTTAGCACAGATACGCAGTATTTT | CASSLDPSGVSTDTQYF
NA | few | TRBJ2-7 | TRBV7-2 | TGTGCCAGCAGCTTAGGACGACAGTCTAGCTACGAGCAGTACTTC | CASSLGRQSSYEQYF
NA | NA | TRBJ2-7 | TRBV29-1 | TGCAGCGTCGAAGACTCAGGAATGTTGGGTGAGCAGTACTTC | CSVEDSGMLGEQYF
NA | few | TRBJ2-7 | TRBV4-3 | TGCGCCAGCAGCCAAGATTTCCCGGGGGCCACCATATACGAGCAGTACTTC | CASSQDFPGATIYEQYF
NA | few | TRBJ2-2 | TRBV6-1 | TGTGCCAGCAATCCGGGGATCTCCACCGGGGAGCTGTTTTTT | CASNPGISTGELFF
NA | few | TRBJ1-5 | TRBV6-2/TRBV6-3 | TGTGCCAGCAGTTACGGGACAAATAATCAGCCCCAGCATTTT | CASSYGTNNQPQHF
NA | many | TRBJ2-7 | TRBV27 | TGTGCCAGCAGTTTATCGAGCCCATCCTACGAGCAGTACTTC | CASSLSSPSYEQYF
NA | few | TRBJ2-7 | TRBV27 | TGTGCCAGCAGTTTTCCCCTTGGTAGCGGTGAATCCTACGAGCAGTACTTC | CASSFPLGSGESYEQYF
TRBD2 | NA | TRBJ2-3 | TRBV4-3 | TGCGCCAGCAGCCAAGACTTTCTAGCGGGAGGGCCGGGCACAGATACGCAGTATTTT | CASSQDFLAGGPGTDTQYF
TRBD1 | NA | TRBJ1-1 | TRBV12-3/TRBV12-4 | TGTGCCTCGGGACAGAAAGCTTTCTTT | CASGQKAFF
TRBD2 | many | TRBJ2-5 | TRBV9 | TGTGCCAGCAGCGTATCACTAGCGGGGGGTCCCGAGACCCAGTACTTC | CASSVSLAGGPETQYF
NA | NA | TRBJ2-2 | TRBV4-2 | TGTGCCAGCAGCCAAGATCTTGTGGGTGGGGACACCGGGGAGCTGTTTTTT | CASSQDLVGGDTGELFF
TRBD2 | NA | TRBJ2-4 | TRBV5-1 | TGCGCCAGCAGCTTGGGGGCGAGTGGGAGGGCCTATACTTGGAAAAACATTCAGTACTTC | CASSLGASGRAYTWKNIQYF
NA | few | TRBJ2-7 | TRBV10-3 | TGTGCCATCAACGAATCTTCCGGGACTGTAACCTACGAGCAGTACTTC | CAINESSGTVTYEQYF
NA | few | TRBJ2-1 | TRBV20-1 | TGCAGTGAGAGTGGGAGTCTCAATGAGCAGTTCTTC | CSESGSLNEQFF
NA | NA | TRBJ1-3 | TRBV12-3/TRBV12-4 | TGTGCCAGCATCCCACGACAAGGGAAGGGAAACACCATATATTTT | CASIPRQGKGNTIYF
NA | few | TRBJ2-4 | TRBV4-2 | TGTGCCAGCAGCCAAACCGGGACTTCCTCCCCTGCGGTCAAAAACATTCAGTACTTC | CASSQTGTSSPAVKNIQYF
NA | many | TRBJ2-1 | TRBV20-1 | TGCAGTGCTAGCGGACTGACAAAGGACAATGAGCAGTTCTTC | CSASGLTKDNEQFF
NA | few | TRBJ2-7 | TRBV10-3 | TGTGCCATCAGTGAGCAAACCTACGAGCAGTACTTC | CAISEQTYEQYF
NA | many | TRBJ2-5 | TRBV10-3 | TGTGCCATCAGTGAAATGGGAGTTGAGACCCAGTACTTC | CAISEMGVETQYF
TRBD1 | NA | TRBJ2-2 | TRBV5-6 | TGTGCCAGCAGCCCGGGGACAGGGGGCTACACCGGGGAGCTGTTTTTT | CASSPGTGGYTGELFF
NA | NA | TRBJ1-5 | TRBV28 | TGTGCCAGCAGTTTAGGGTCTGGGCATCAGCCCCAGCATTTT | CASSLGSGHQPQHF
NA | few | TRBJ2-4 | TRBV11-2 | TGTGCCAGCAGCCCCGTTGTGGGTTCCAAAAACATTCAGTACTTC | CASSPVVGSKNIQYF
TRBD2 | few | TRBJ2-7 | TRBV7-2 | TGTGCCAGCAGCTTAGTCCTAGCGGGGCGGTACGAGCAGTACTTC | CASSLVLAGRYEQYF
TRBD1 | NA | TRBJ2-7 | TRBV27 | TGTGCCAGCAGTTTATTCCGGACAGGGCACCTCTACGAGCAGTACTTC | CASSLFRTGHLYEQYF
TRBD2 | many | TRBJ2-7 | TRBV20-1 | TGCAGTGCTAGAGACATAGCGGGAGGACACGAGCAGTACTTC | CSARDIAGGHEQYF
TRBD2 | NA | TRBJ2-1 | TRBV6-5 | TGTGCCAGCAGTACCCGACTAGCGGGGGCCTACAATGAGCAGTTCTTC | CASSTRLAGAYNEQFF
NA | many | TRBJ1-5 | TRBV29-1 | TGCAGCGTCGCCGAGGGCTTCGGCAATCAGCCCCAGCATTTT | CSVAEGFGNQPQHF